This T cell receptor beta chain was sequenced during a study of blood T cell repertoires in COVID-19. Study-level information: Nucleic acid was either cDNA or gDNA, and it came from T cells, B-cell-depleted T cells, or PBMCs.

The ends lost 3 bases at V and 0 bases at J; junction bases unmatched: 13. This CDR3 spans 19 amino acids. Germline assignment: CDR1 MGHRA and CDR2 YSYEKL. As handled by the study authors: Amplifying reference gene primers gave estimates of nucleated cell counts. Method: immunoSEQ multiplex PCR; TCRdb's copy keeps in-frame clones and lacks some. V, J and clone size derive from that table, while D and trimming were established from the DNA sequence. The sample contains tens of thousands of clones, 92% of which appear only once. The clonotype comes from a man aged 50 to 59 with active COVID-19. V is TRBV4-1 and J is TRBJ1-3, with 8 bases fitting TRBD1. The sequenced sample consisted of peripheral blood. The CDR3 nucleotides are TGCGCCAGCAGCCAGCCCTCCGGGCAGGGGGCTCTCTCTGGAAACACCATATATTTT. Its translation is CASSQPSGQGALSGNTIYF.